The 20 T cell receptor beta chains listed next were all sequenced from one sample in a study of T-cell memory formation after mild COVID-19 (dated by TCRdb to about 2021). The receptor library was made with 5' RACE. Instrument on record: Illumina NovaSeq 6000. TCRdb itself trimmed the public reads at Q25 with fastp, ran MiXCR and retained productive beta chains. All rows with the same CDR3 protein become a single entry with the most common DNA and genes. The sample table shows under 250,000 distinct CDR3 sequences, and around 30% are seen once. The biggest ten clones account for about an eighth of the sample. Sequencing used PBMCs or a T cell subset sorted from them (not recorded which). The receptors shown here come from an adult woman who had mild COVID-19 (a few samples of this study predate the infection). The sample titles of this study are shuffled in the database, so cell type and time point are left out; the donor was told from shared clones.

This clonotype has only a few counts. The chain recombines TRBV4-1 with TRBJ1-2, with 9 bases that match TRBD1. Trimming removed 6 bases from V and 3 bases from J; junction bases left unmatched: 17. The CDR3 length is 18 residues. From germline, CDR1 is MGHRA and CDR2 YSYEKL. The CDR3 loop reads CASRGGRREGDRDYGYTF. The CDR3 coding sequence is TGCGCCAGCAGAGGAGGTCGGAGAGAGGGGGACAGGGACTATGGCTACACCTTC.

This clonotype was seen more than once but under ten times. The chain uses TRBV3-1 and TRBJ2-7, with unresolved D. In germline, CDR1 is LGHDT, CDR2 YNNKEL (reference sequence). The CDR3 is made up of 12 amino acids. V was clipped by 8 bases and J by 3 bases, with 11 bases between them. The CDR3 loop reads CASAGRRYEQYF. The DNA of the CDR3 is TGTGCCAGCGCAGGACGGCGCTACGAGCAGTACTTC.

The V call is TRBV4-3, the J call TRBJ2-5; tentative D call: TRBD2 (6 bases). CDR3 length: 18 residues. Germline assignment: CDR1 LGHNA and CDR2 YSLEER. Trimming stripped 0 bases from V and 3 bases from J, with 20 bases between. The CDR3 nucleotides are TGCGCCAGCAGCCAAGATCTGGGGGGAATAGGAGCGGAAGAGACCCAGTACTTC. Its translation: CASSQDLGGIGAEETQYF.

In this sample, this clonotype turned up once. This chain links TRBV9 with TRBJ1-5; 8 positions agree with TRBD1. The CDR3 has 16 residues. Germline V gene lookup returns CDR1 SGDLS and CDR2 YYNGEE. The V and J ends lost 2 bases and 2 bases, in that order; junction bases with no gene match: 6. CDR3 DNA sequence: TGTGCCAGCAGCGTCGGGGCAGGGGGCGGCAATCAGCCCCAGCATTTT. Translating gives CASSVGAGGGNQPQHF. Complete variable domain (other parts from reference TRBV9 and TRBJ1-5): DSGVTQTPKHLITATGQRVTLRCSPRSGDLSVYWYQQSLDQGLQFLIQYYNGEERAKGNILERFSAQQFPDLHSELNLSSLELGDSALYFCASSVGAGGGNQPQHFGDGTRLSIL.

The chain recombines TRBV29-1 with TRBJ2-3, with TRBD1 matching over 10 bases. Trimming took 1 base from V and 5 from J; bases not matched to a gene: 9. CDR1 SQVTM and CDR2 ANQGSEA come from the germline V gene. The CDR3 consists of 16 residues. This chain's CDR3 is CSVEVGGQGFIDTQYF. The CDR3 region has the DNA TGCAGCGTTGAAGTGGGGGGACAGGGGTTCATAGATACGCAGTATTTT.

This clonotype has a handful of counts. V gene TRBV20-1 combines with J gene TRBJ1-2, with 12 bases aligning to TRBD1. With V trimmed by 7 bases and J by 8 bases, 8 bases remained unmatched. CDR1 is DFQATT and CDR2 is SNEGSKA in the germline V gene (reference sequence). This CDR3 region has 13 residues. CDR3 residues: CSGNAGTGGGYTF. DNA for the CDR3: TGCAGTGGCAACGCCGGGACAGGGGGCGGCTACACCTTC.

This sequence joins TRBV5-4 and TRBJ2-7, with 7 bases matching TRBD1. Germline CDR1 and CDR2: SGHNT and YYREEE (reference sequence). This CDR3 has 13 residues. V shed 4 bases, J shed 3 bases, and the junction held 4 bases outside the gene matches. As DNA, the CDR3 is TGTGCCAGCAGCATGGGACAGCTCTACGAGCAGTACTTC. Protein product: CASSMGQLYEQYF.

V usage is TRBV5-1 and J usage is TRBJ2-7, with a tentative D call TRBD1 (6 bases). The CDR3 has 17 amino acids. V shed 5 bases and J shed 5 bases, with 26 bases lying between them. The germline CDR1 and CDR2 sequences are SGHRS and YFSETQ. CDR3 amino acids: CASRQSVQGREIHEQYF. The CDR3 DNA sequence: TGCGCCAGCAGGCAGTCCGTACAGGGAAGGGAGATCCACGAGCAGTACTTC.

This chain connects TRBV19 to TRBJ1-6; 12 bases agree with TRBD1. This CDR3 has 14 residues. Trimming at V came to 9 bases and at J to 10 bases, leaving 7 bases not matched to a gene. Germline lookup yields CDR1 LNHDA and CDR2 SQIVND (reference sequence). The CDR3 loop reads CASSWGTGGSPLHF. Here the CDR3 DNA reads TGTGCCAGCTCATGGGGGACAGGGGGCTCACCCCTCCACTTT.

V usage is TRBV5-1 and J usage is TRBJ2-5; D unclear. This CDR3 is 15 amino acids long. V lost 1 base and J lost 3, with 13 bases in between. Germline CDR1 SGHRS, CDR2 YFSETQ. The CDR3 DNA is TGCGCCAGCAGCTTGTCCTCCCGTACTGAAGAGACCCAGTACTTC. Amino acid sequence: CASSLSSRTEETQYF.

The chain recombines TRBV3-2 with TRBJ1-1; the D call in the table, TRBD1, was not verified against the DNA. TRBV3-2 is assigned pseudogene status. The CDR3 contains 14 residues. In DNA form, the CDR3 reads TGTGCCAGCAGTAATATACAGGGGAGAACTGAAGCTTTCTTT. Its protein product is CASSNIQGRTEAFF.

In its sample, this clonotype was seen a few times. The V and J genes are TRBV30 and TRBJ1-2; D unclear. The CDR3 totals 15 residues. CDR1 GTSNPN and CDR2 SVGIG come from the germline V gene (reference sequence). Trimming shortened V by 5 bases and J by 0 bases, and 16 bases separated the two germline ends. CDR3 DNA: TGTGCCTGGCTCGCTGGGCGAGTACCTAACTATGGCTACACCTTC. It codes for CAWLAGRVPNYGYTF.

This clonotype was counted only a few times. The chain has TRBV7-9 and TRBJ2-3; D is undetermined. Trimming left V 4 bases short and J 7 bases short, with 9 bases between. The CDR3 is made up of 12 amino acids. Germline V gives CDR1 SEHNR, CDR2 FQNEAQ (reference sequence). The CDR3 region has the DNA TGTGCCAGCAGCTCTGTGTCAAATACGCAGTATTTT. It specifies CASSSVSNTQYF. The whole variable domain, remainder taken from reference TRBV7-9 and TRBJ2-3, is DTGVSQNPRHKITKRGQNVTFRCDPISEHNRLYWYRQTLGQGPEFLTYFQNEAQLEKSRLLSDRFSAERPKGSFSTLEIQRTEQGDSAMYLCASSSVSNTQYFGPGTRLTVL.

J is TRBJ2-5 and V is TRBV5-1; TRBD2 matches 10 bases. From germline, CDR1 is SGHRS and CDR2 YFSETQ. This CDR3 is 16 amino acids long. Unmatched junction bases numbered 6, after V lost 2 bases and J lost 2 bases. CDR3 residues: CASSFTGLAAQETQYF. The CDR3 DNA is TGCGCCAGCAGCTTTACAGGACTAGCGGCACAAGAGACCCAGTACTTC.

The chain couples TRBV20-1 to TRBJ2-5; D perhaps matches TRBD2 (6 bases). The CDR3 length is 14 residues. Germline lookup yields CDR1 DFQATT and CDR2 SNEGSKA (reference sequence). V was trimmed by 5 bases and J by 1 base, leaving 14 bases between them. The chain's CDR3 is CSASGGTVQETQYF. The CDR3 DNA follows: TGCAGTGCTTCCGGCGGGACTGTCCAAGAGACCCAGTACTTC.

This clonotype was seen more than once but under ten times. CDR3 nucleotide sequence: TGCAGTGCTAGCCGGGACAGACCCACGAATGAGCAGTTCTTC. Amino acids: CSASRDRPTNEQFF. The chain couples TRBV20-1 to TRBJ2-1; 7 bases are shared with TRBD1. The V and J ends lost 3 bases and 7 bases, in that order; junction bases with no gene match: 9. This CDR3 has 14 residues. From germline, CDR1 is DFQATT and CDR2 SNEGSKA (reference sequence).

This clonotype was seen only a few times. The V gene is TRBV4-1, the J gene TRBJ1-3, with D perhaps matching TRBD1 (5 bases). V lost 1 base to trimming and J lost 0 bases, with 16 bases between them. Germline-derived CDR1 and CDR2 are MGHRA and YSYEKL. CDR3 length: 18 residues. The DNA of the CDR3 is TGCGCCAGCAGCCAAGCCTTCGGATGGGACGTCTCTGGAAACACCATATATTTT. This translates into CASSQAFGWDVSGNTIYF.

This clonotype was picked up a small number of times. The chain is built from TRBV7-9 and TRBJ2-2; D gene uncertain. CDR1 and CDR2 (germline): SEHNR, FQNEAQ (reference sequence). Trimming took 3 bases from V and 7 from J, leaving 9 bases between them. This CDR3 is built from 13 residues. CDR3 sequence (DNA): TGTGCCAGCAGCTTCACTCACGGCGGGGAGCTGTTTTTT. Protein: CASSFTHGGELFF. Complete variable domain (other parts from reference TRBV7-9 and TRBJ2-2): DTGVSQNPRHKITKRGQNVTFRCDPISEHNRLYWYRQTLGQGPEFLTYFQNEAQLEKSRLLSDRFSAERPKGSFSTLEIQRTEQGDSAMYLCASSFTHGGELFFGEGSRLTVL.

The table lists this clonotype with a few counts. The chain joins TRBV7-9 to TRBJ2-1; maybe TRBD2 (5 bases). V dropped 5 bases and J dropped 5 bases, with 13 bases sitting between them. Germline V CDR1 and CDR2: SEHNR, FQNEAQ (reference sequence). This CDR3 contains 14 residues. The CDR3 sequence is CASSPSGFDNEQFF. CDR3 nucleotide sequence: TGTGCCAGCAGCCCATCGGGGTTCGACAATGAGCAGTTCTTC.

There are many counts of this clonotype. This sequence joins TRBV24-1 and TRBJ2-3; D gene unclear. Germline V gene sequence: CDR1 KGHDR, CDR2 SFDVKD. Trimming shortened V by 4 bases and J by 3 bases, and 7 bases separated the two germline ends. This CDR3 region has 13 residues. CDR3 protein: CATSEPPTDTQYF. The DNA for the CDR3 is TGTGCCACCAGTGAACCGCCTACAGATACGCAGTATTTT.